A selection of T cell receptor beta chains follows, all from one sample in a study of T cell changes during pregnancy in multiple sclerosis. Sequencing was performed with immunoSEQ multiplex PCR; in TCRdb, only in-frame clones are kept and a portion is missing. The sample holds tens of thousands of clones; around 94% are singletons and the top ten take under 0.85%. The sequenced sample was CD4+ T cells from peripheral blood mononuclear cells, obtained in the third trimester of pregnancy. These TCRs come from a female donor with multiple sclerosis, enrolled in a pregnancy study. Each CDR3 is given with its conserved first and last residue.

V gene	J gene	CDR3 protein
TRBV7-2	TRBJ2-3	CASSTGLGADTQYF
TRBV27	TRBJ2-1	CASSFLGLAAPEGQFF
TRBV28	TRBJ2-7	CASSPTSGRLSYEQYF
TRBV28	TRBJ1-5	CASSSGGANQPQHF
TRBV19	TRBJ2-3	CASSISGSWDTQYF
TRBV6-5	TRBJ2-1	CASSYMAAGKGNEQFF
TRBV6-6	TRBJ1-2	CASSYPGDYGYTF
TRBV27	TRBJ2-3	CASSPRTGGADTQYF
TRBV19	TRBJ1-4	CASRDRGNEKLFF
TRBV10-3	TRBJ2-5	CAISEPIPGETQYF
TRBV4-3	TRBJ1-1	CASSQMWGDGSPEAFF
TRBV28	TRBJ2-7	CASARVYEQYF
TRBV7-7	TRBJ2-7	CASSNMGGRRGEQYF
TRBV30	TRBJ2-7	CAWSVQRLAGGRHEQYF
TRBV11-1	TRBJ2-7	CASSLAFGQGVYEQYF
TRBV2	TRBJ1-4	CASIAGRYEKLFF
TRBV19	TRBJ1-4	CATWGQGGEKLFF
TRBV19	TRBJ2-1	CASRWLATNGQFF
TRBV15	TRBJ1-4	CATSRDPIRGFNEKLFF
TRBV5-4	TRBJ2-5	CASSFSRLAGGRETQYF
TRBV28	TRBJ2-2	CASSLLAPGELFF
TRBV7-8	TRBJ2-7	CASSLVSGKSSYEQYF
TRBV21-1	TRBJ2-4	CASSPQAKNIQYF
TRBV5-1	TRBJ1-1	CASSLGQGALGWVENTEAFF